Presented here are 27 T cell receptor beta chains from one specimen sequenced in a study of blood T cell repertoires in COVID-19. Data came from immunoSEQ multiplex PCR; TCRdb stores just in-frame clones and leaves some out. The sample includes around 68,000 clones, approximately 80% of them seen just once. The material sequenced was peripheral blood. The receptor set was obtained from a woman aged 45-60 years with acute or convalescent COVID-19.

The chain combines TRBV6-6 with TRBJ2-4; D may be TRBD1 (5 bases). Germline lookup yields CDR1 MNHNY and CDR2 SVGAGI (reference sequence). V lost 5 bases to trimming and J lost 1 base, with 12 bases between them. This CDR3 region has 15 residues. CDR3 loop: CASSLMTAAKNIQYF. CDR3 nucleotides: TGTGCCAGCAGTCTAATGACAGCGGCCAAAAACATTCAGTACTTC.

V is TRBV11-3 and J is TRBJ2-7; 7 bases agree with TRBD2. The ends lost 5 bases at V and 0 bases at J; junction bases unmatched: 1. The CDR3 runs 13 residues. The germline gives CDR1 SGHNT, CDR2 YENEEA. The CDR3 here is CASSRDYSYEQYF. The CDR3 bases are TGTGCCAGCAGCCGGGACTACTCCTACGAGCAGTACTTC.

The rearrangement uses TRBV18 and TRBJ2-5; D not certain. Germline V CDR1 and CDR2: KGHSH, LQKENI. V was clipped by 4 bases and J by 3 bases, with 15 bases between them. The CDR3 has 15 residues. CDR3 in DNA: TGTGCCAGCTCACTAACCTCCGTGGCAGAAGAGACCCAGTACTTC. Translation gives CASSLTSVAEETQYF.

The CDR3 here is CSASGTSGGKYNEQFF. CDR3 nucleotides: TGCAGTGCTAGTGGGACTAGCGGGGGGAAATACAATGAGCAGTTCTTC. The chain is built from TRBV20-1 and TRBJ2-1; 15 bases are shared with TRBD2. Germline assignment: CDR1 DFQATT and CDR2 SNEGSKA (reference sequence). Trimming at V came to 3 bases and at J to 4 bases, leaving 4 bases not matched to a gene. The CDR3 covers 16 residues.

This chain uses TRBV6-5 with TRBJ2-2; tentative D call: TRBD1 (6 bases). V dropped 5 bases and J dropped 7 bases, with 17 bases sitting between them. There are 15 residues in the CDR3. Germline V gene lookup returns CDR1 MNHEY and CDR2 SVGAGI. The DNA for the CDR3 is TGTGCCAGCAGTACACGGGACAAGGTGGACGGGGAGCTGTTTTTT. As protein: CASSTRDKVDGELFF.

This clone came up a few times. The chain joins TRBV2 to TRBJ1-1; 10 bases align to TRBD1. V lost 4 bases to trimming and J lost 5 bases; unmatched junction nucleotides: 4. Germline CDR1 and CDR2: SNHLY and FYNNEI. CDR3 length equals 14 residues. In DNA, the CDR3 is TGTGCCAGCAGTGGGGACAGGGGAAGAACTGAAGCTTTCTTT. Its protein product is CASSGDRGRTEAFF.

The chain links TRBV11-2 to TRBJ2-1; 10 bases match TRBD2. The CDR3 contains 16 residues. Trimming took 2 bases from V and 5 from J; bases not matched to a gene: 6. Germline assignment: CDR1 SGHAT and CDR2 FQNNGV. This CDR3 reads CASSLRPSGGDNEQFF. For the CDR3, the DNA is TGTGCCAGCAGCTTAAGACCTAGCGGGGGTGACAATGAGCAGTTCTTC.

This sequence joins TRBV19 and TRBJ2-1; 8 bases align to TRBD1. V shed 3 bases, J shed 7 bases, and the junction held 8 bases outside the gene matches. The germline gives CDR1 LNHDA, CDR2 SQIVND (reference sequence). The CDR3 length is 15 residues. CDR3 sequence: CASSIKTGALNEQFF. As DNA, the CDR3 is TGTGCCAGTAGTATTAAGACAGGGGCGTTGAATGAGCAGTTCTTC.

This chain joins TRBV5-1 and TRBJ2-7; D is unresolved. Germline CDR1 SGHRS, CDR2 YFSETQ. This CDR3 is built from 14 residues. V was shortened by 0 bases and J by 0 bases, with 7 bases between the two germline ends. This CDR3 reads CASSLDSASYEQYF. The CDR3 DNA reads TGCGCCAGCAGCTTGGACAGTGCCTCCTACGAGCAGTACTTC.

The V call is TRBV9, the J call TRBJ1-1, with 7 bases aligning to TRBD1. Germline CDR1 SGDLS, CDR2 YYNGEE. The CDR3 has 14 amino acids. The V gene end was trimmed by 0 bases and the J gene end by 4 bases; junction bases not matched to a gene: 3. The CDR3, as DNA: TGTGCCAGCAGCGTAGAGGCAGGGGGCACTGAAGCTTTCTTT. Amino acid sequence: CASSVEAGGTEAFF. Variable domain in full (rest from reference TRBV9 and TRBJ1-1): DSGVTQTPKHLITATGQRVTLRCSPRSGDLSVYWYQQSLDQGLQFLIQYYNGEERAKGNILERFSAQQFPDLHSELNLSSLELGDSALYFCASSVEAGGTEAFFGQGTRLTVV.

The chain couples TRBV27 to TRBJ2-5, with D possibly TRBD2 on 5 matching bases. Germline V gene data show CDR1 as MNHEY and CDR2 as SMNVEV (reference sequence). CDR3 length: 13 residues. V lost 6 bases, J lost 10 bases, and 18 bases lay in between. CDR3 amino acids: CASRSTASRDQYF. CDR3 DNA: TGTGCCAGCAGATCTACTGCCTCCCGGGACCAGTACTTC.

The CDR3 DNA is TGTGCCAGTACGACAGGGGCCTACGAGCAGTACTTC. Residues: CASTTGAYEQYF. The chain recombines TRBV7-9 with TRBJ2-7; TRBD1 aligns across 8 bases. Germline CDR1 is SEHNR and CDR2 is FQNEAQ (reference sequence). Trimming removed 9 bases from V and 2 bases from J; junction bases left unmatched: 3. This CDR3 has 12 residues.

The chain has TRBV29-1 and TRBJ2-2; no clear D. V lost 6 bases and J 0 bases, leaving 11 bases between the germline ends. This CDR3 spans 14 amino acids. Germline values: CDR1 SQVTM, CDR2 ANQGSEA. CDR3 DNA: TGCAGCGTCTCCAGAAACGCGAACACCGGGGAGCTGTTTTTT. Its protein is CSVSRNANTGELFF.

The V gene is TRBV28, the J gene TRBJ2-7, with no clear D. The CDR3 runs 14 residues. The ends were cut back, 6 bases at V and 6 bases at J, with 18 bases in the middle. Germline V lookup: CDR1 MDHEN, CDR2 SYDVKM. This chain's CDR3 is CASSAQDPTSEQYF. The CDR3 region has the DNA TGTGCCAGCAGCGCCCAGGATCCGACCTCCGAGCAGTACTTC.

The chain couples TRBV2 to TRBJ1-2, with 7 nucleotides matching TRBD1. The V gene's germline CDR1 is SNHLY and CDR2 FYNNEI. There are 16 residues in the CDR3. V lost 6 bases and J lost 2; bases outside the gene matches: 12. For the CDR3, the DNA is TGTGCCAGCAGGAGCGGTCGACAGGGAGTCAACTATGGCTACACCTTC. This codes for CASRSGRQGVNYGYTF.

The chain uses TRBV19 and TRBJ2-1; 9 bases are a match to TRBD1. Germline trimming cut 0 bases from V and 8 bases from J; bases unmatched to any gene: 5. This CDR3 comprises 15 residues. Germline CDR1 reads LNHDA; CDR2 reads SQIVND (reference sequence). This CDR3 reads CASSIDRTGGDEQFF. CDR3 DNA: TGTGCCAGTAGTATAGATCGAACAGGGGGCGATGAGCAGTTCTTC.

This clone was recorded only once. The chain has TRBV4-1 and TRBJ1-6, with D perhaps TRBD1 (5 bases). The CDR3 runs to 13 residues. Germline V CDR1 and CDR2: MGHRA, YSYEKL. V was trimmed by 10 bases and J by 10 bases, leaving 17 bases between them. CDR3 amino acids: CATRPGEESPLHF. CDR3 DNA sequence: TGCGCCACTAGACCGGGGGAGGAATCACCCCTCCACTTT.

The chain carries TRBV11-1 and TRBJ1-1; D is possibly TRBD1 (6 bases). V lost 3 bases, J lost 1 base, and 12 bases lay in between. CDR1 and CDR2 (germline): SGHAT, FQDESV (reference sequence). This CDR3 spans 15 amino acids. CDR3 DNA: TGTGCCAGCAGCTTGAAACAGGGCCAGAACACTGAAGCTTTCTTT. It encodes CASSLKQGQNTEAFF.

V is TRBV19 and J is TRBJ2-6, with 8 bases that match TRBD2. The germline gives CDR1 LNHDA, CDR2 SQIVND (reference sequence). The CDR3 covers 18 residues. J was trimmed by 0 bases and V by 3 bases; bases with no gene match: 7. This chain's CDR3 is CASSMVGGVNSGANVLTF. DNA for the CDR3: TGTGCCAGTAGTATGGTCGGGGGGGTGAACTCTGGGGCCAACGTCCTGACTTTC. The whole variable domain, remainder taken from reference TRBV19 and TRBJ2-6, is DGGITQSPKYLFRKEGQNVTLSCEQNLNHDAMYWYRQDPGQGLRLIYYSQIVNDFQKGDIAEGYSVSREKKESFPLTVTSAQKNPTAFYLCASSMVGGVNSGANVLTFGAGSRLTVL.

The chain recombines TRBV29-1 with TRBJ2-4, with TRBD2 matching 10 bases. The V gene end was trimmed by 4 bases and the J gene end by 5 bases; junction bases not matched to a gene: 5. CDR3 length equals 14 residues. In germline, CDR1 is SQVTM, CDR2 ANQGSEA. CDR3 in amino acids: CSVGIAGGENIQYF. The CDR3, as DNA: TGCAGCGTTGGTATAGCGGGAGGAGAAAACATTCAGTACTTC.

Written as DNA, the CDR3 is TGTGCCAGTTCCGGAGGCACCGGGCATGGCTACACCTTC. This encodes CASSGGTGHGYTF. The chain employs TRBV2 and TRBJ1-2; D is uncertain. Germline CDR1 is SNHLY and CDR2 is FYNNEI. V shed 9 bases and J shed 6 bases, with 17 bases lying between them. This CDR3 has 13 residues.

This clone came up once. The chain uses TRBV6-6 and TRBJ1-5; possibly TRBD1 for D (6 bases). The CDR3 has 16 amino acids. The V and J ends lost 2 bases and 5 bases respectively, with 16 bases between them. Germline-derived CDR1 and CDR2 are MNHNY and SVGAGI (reference sequence). The CDR3 nucleotides are TGTGCCAGCAGTTACCTAAACAGGGCAGCAGATCAGCCCCAGCATTTT. As protein: CASSYLNRAADQPQHF.

The chain carries TRBV2 and TRBJ2-5; 8 positions match TRBD2. This CDR3 region has 14 residues. V was clipped by 10 bases and J by 2 bases; unmatched bases: 9. Germline CDR1 is SNHLY and CDR2 is FYNNEI. CDR3 coding DNA: TGTGCCACCAACCCGGGGGGGATACAAGAGACCCAGTACTTC. Translated: CATNPGGIQETQYF.

The chain carries TRBV25-1 and TRBJ1-2; D might be TRBD1 (6 bases). V was pared by 4 bases and J by 4 bases, with 13 bases between. Germline V gene sequence: CDR1 MGHDK, CDR2 SYGVNS. This CDR3 spans 14 amino acids. This CDR3 is CASSAQGGGYGYTF. Written as DNA, the CDR3 is TGTGCCAGCAGTGCACAGGGAGGGGGCTATGGCTACACCTTC.

This chain joins TRBV5-1 and TRBJ2-1; a possible D gene is TRBD1 (8 bases). The CDR3 has 14 amino acids. The V end was cut by 4 bases, the J end by 8 bases, with 16 bases between. CDR1 and CDR2 (germline): SGHRS, YFSETQ. CDR3 DNA: TGCGCCAGCAGCGAGGACAGGGCGGGGGATGAGCAGTTCTTC. Translating it yields CASSEDRAGDEQFF.

This chain connects TRBV19 to TRBJ1-2; D perhaps matches TRBD1 (5 bases). Germline CDR1 and CDR2: LNHDA and SQIVND (reference sequence). The ends were cut back, 3 bases at V and 5 bases at J, with 13 bases in the middle. This CDR3 spans 14 amino acids. In DNA, the CDR3 is TGTGCCAGTAGTATGACCCAGGGCCGGTATGGCTACACCTTC. Translation gives CASSMTQGRYGYTF.

The rearrangement links TRBV15 to TRBJ2-7; 13 nucleotides match TRBD2. This CDR3 region has 16 residues. V lost 2 bases to trimming and J lost 6 bases; unmatched junction nucleotides: 7. CDR1 is LNHNV, CDR2 YYDKDF, per germline (reference sequence). The CDR3 region is CATSRTLLAGGREQYF. In nucleotides, the CDR3 is TGTGCCACCAGCAGAACACTACTAGCGGGAGGGCGCGAGCAGTACTTC.